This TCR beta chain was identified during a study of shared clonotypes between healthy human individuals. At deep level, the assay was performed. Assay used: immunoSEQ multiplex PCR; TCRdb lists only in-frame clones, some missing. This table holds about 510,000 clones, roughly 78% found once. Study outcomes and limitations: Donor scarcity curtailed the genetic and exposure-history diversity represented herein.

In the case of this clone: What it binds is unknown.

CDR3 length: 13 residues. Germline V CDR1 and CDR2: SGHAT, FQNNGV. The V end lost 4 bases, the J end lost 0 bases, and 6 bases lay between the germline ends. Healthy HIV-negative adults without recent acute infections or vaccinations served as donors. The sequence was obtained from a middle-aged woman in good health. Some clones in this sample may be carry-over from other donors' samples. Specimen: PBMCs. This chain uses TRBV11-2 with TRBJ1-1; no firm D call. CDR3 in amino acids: CASSWTVNTEAFF. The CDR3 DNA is TGTGCCAGCAGCTGGACGGTGAACACTGAAGCTTTCTTT. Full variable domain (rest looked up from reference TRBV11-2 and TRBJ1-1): EAGVAQSPRYKIIEKRQSVAFWCNPISGHATLYWYQQILGQGPKLLIQFQNNGVVDDSQLPKDRFSAERLKGVDSTLKIQPAKLEDSAVYLCASSWTVNTEAFFGQGTRLTVV.